This T cell receptor (beta chain) was sequenced for a study of blood T cell repertoires in COVID-19. Study overall: In each case, the material was cDNA or gDNA derived from T cells, B-cell-depleted T cells, or PBMCs.

Per the authors' pipeline: Cell counts per sample came from amplifying reference gene primers. Using immunoSEQ multiplex PCR, the repertoire was profiled, and TCRdb retains in-frame clones only, with some absent. V, J and clone size are taken as reported in that table, and D and trimming were inferred from the DNA itself. This sample carries about 32,000 clones, roughly 90% of them seen once, and the ten largest clones take roughly 3.5%. The CDR3 consists of 16 residues. Germline CDR1 and CDR2: MGHRA and YSYEKL. J lost 2 bases, V lost 1 base, and 5 bases had no gene match. The sequenced material came from peripheral blood. The TCR comes from a man aged 60 to 69 with acute or convalescent COVID-19. This chain uses TRBV4-1 with TRBJ2-5; 9 positions match TRBD2. The CDR3 DNA follows: TGCGCCAGCAGCCAAGCGGGACTAGCAGATCAAGAGACCCAGTACTTC. Translating it yields CASSQAGLADQETQYF.